The 30 T cell receptor beta chains given below trace back to one sample, sequenced in a study of blood T cell repertoires in COVID-19. Generated by immunoSEQ multiplex PCR, the TCRdb table keeps only in-frame clones and is missing some. The table includes more than 300,000 clones, 88% detected once. Sequencing input: peripheral blood. The receptors here all came from a woman in her seventies with COVID-19, enrolled during active disease.

V and J are TRBV27 and TRBJ1-2; 8 bases map to TRBD1. The CDR3 spans 15 residues. With 5 bases clipped from V and 5 bases from J, the junction kept 10 bases outside the gene matches. The germline V gene encodes CDR1 MNHEY and CDR2 SMNVEV (reference sequence). The CDR3, as DNA: TGTGCCAGCAGTCTAAGACAGGGGAAGACTTATGGCTACACCTTC. This encodes CASSLRQGKTYGYTF.

The rearrangement links TRBV4-3 to TRBJ1-5; TRBD1 matches 9 bases. V shed 0 bases, J shed 2 bases, and the junction held 5 bases outside the gene matches. The V gene's germline CDR1 is LGHNA and CDR2 YSLEER. The CDR3 spans 17 residues. This CDR3 is CASSQEVGDRGNQPQHF. CDR3 bases: TGCGCCAGCAGCCAAGAAGTGGGGGACAGGGGCAATCAGCCCCAGCATTTT.

For the CDR3, the DNA is TGTGCCAGCAGTTACGGGGGACAGGGAAGAGCTTTCTTT. The encoded protein is CASSYGGQGRAFF. This chain uses TRBV6-6 with TRBJ1-1, with 9 bases lining up with TRBD1. With V trimmed by 2 bases and J by 10 bases, 5 bases remained unmatched. CDR3 length: 13 amino acids. CDR1 and CDR2 from the germline V gene are MNHNY and SVGAGI (reference sequence).

The chain joins TRBV6-1 to TRBJ1-3; the D is unclear. The length of the CDR3 is 15 residues. V was pared by 3 bases and J by 0 bases, with 9 bases between. From germline, CDR1 is MNHNS and CDR2 SASEGT. The CDR3 here is CASSEVAASGNTIYF. The CDR3 bases are TGTGCCAGCAGTGAGGTAGCAGCCTCTGGAAACACCATATATTTT.

The V call is TRBV28, the J call TRBJ1-6, with D maybe TRBD1 (5 bases). Germline CDR1 reads MDHEN; CDR2 reads SYDVKM. CDR3 size: 14 residues. V was shortened by 0 bases and J by 10 bases, with 10 bases between the two germline ends. The CDR3 loop is CASSLWQGSSPLHF. DNA of the CDR3: TGTGCCAGCAGTTTATGGCAGGGTAGCTCACCCCTCCACTTT.

The chain employs TRBV30 and TRBJ1-6, with 10 nucleotides matching TRBD1. CDR1 is GTSNPN, CDR2 SVGIG, per germline (reference sequence). J gave up 8 bases and V 3 bases, and 4 bases lay outside the gene matches. The CDR3 totals 14 residues. CDR3 nucleotides: TGTGCCTGGAGGCTGACAGGGGGCGATTCACCCCTCCACTTT. This encodes CAWRLTGGDSPLHF.

The chain has TRBV5-4 and TRBJ2-5; D not certain. From germline, CDR1 is SGHNT and CDR2 YYREEE (reference sequence). The V and J ends lost 0 bases and 2 bases respectively, with 8 bases between them. The length of the CDR3 is 14 residues. The CDR3 protein is CASSLGAVQETQYF. CDR3 nucleotides: TGTGCCAGCAGCTTGGGGGCAGTTCAAGAGACCCAGTACTTC.

The V and J genes are TRBV18 and TRBJ1-2; D uncertain. Germline CDR1 and CDR2: KGHSH and LQKENI. Trimming cost V 2 bases and J 4 bases, with 11 bases left between them. The CDR3 totals 14 residues. The CDR3 sequence is CASSPVPSGYGYTF. The DNA for the CDR3 is TGTGCCAGCTCACCAGTTCCTTCGGGCTATGGCTACACCTTC.

The chain carries TRBV5-1 and TRBJ1-6; TRBD1 matches at 7 bases. Germline CDR1 SGHRS, CDR2 YFSETQ. The CDR3 consists of 15 residues. J lost 9 bases, V lost 0 bases, and 6 bases had no gene match. CDR3 in DNA: TGCGCCAGCAGCTTGGTTTGGCAGGGGGTTTCACCCCTCCACTTT. Translated, it gives CASSLVWQGVSPLHF.

The chain joins TRBV30 to TRBJ1-1; 9 positions match TRBD1. The CDR3 spans 12 residues. The V segment lost 2 bases and the J segment 10 bases; nucleotides outside the gene matches: 5. CDR1 and CDR2 (germline): GTSNPN, SVGIG (reference sequence). DNA for the CDR3: TGTGCCTGGAGTTCGACAGGGGGTATAGCTTTCTTT. It codes for CAWSSTGGIAFF. Variable domain in full (rest from reference TRBV30 and TRBJ1-1): SQTIHQWPATLVQPVGSPLSLECTVEGTSNPNLYWYRQAAGRGLQLLFYSVGIGQISSEVPQNLSASRPQDRQFILSSKKLLLSDSGFYLCAWSSTGGIAFFGQGTRLTVV.

The chain couples TRBV2 to TRBJ1-4, with no clear D. The CDR3 has 14 residues. Germline V gene data show CDR1 as SNHLY and CDR2 as FYNNEI. V was shortened by 7 bases and J by 5 bases, with 14 bases between the two germline ends. The CDR3: CASNRNSRNEKLFF. CDR3 sequence (DNA): TGTGCCAGCAATAGGAACAGTCGAAATGAAAAACTGTTTTTT.

This chain connects TRBV7-2 to TRBJ2-7; the match to TRBD2 covers 7 bases. V dropped 6 bases and J dropped 4; count of bases not matched to a gene: 12. This CDR3 contains 15 residues. CDR1 and CDR2 (germline): SGHTA, FQGNSA. CDR3 coding DNA: TGTGCCAGCAGACCGGAGGCTAGCGGAACATACGAGCAGTACTTC. Its translation: CASRPEASGTYEQYF.

This chain connects TRBV29-1 to TRBJ1-2, with TRBD1 as a possible D gene (5 bases). The V and J ends lost 6 bases and 5 bases respectively, with 16 bases between them. Germline V gene sequence: CDR1 SQVTM, CDR2 ANQGSEA. The CDR3 contains 13 residues. The CDR3 spells CSVREGRAYGYTF. In nucleotides, the CDR3 is TGCAGCGTCCGGGAGGGGAGGGCTTATGGCTACACCTTC.

This clone was detected once. The genes are TRBV5-1 and TRBJ1-3, with 7 nucleotides matching TRBD1. Germline lookup yields CDR1 SGHRS and CDR2 YFSETQ. After removal of 0 bases from V and 3 bases from J, the junction contained 6 bases not matched to a gene. This CDR3 comprises 16 residues. CDR3 sequence: CASSLGQGEVGNTIYF. CDR3 sequence (DNA): TGCGCCAGCAGCTTGGGGCAGGGGGAAGTTGGAAACACCATATATTTT.

The J gene is TRBJ2-7, the V gene TRBV2, with 7 positions matching TRBD2. Trimming removed 8 bases from V and 9 bases from J; junction bases left unmatched: 4. Germline values: CDR1 SNHLY, CDR2 FYNNEI. The CDR3 loop spans 10 amino acids. CDR3 nucleotides: TGTGCCAGCGGGAGGGATGGGCAGTACTTC. It is translated as CASGRDGQYF.

J is TRBJ2-2 and V is TRBV29-1, with D tentatively TRBD2 (6 bases). The CDR3 is 12 amino acids. V lost 7 bases and J 2 bases, leaving 8 bases between the germline ends. CDR1 is SQVTM, CDR2 ANQGSEA, per germline. The CDR3 region is CSAGSNTGELFF. The CDR3 DNA reads TGCAGCGCCGGGAGCAACACCGGGGAGCTGTTTTTT.

This sequence joins TRBV7-9 and TRBJ1-1, with unresolved D. The CDR3 loop spans 13 amino acids. Trimming pared 3 bases from V and 7 bases from J, leaving 12 bases between. Germline CDR1 SEHNR, CDR2 FQNEAQ (reference sequence). The CDR3 bases are TGTGCCAGCAGCTTCTCCAGGTACTTTGAAGCTTTCTTT. Translating gives CASSFSRYFEAFF.

This chain's CDR3 is CASSPFLSSYEQYF. The CDR3 nucleotides are TGCGCCAGCAGCCCGTTCCTCAGCTCCTACGAGCAGTACTTC. The chain has TRBV4-3 and TRBJ2-7; D is unresolved. V lost 4 bases and J 0 bases, leaving 10 bases between the germline ends. The CDR3 loop spans 14 amino acids. Germline assignment: CDR1 LGHNA and CDR2 YSLEER.

The genes are TRBV9 and TRBJ2-3; D perhaps matches TRBD1 (5 bases). The length of the CDR3 is 16 residues. V was cut by 4 bases and J by 0 bases, with 15 bases left in between. Germline-derived CDR1 and CDR2 are SGDLS and YYNGEE. CDR3 nucleotides: TGTGCCAGCAGCACCCGACAGTCACAGAGCACAGATACGCAGTATTTT. Protein sequence: CASSTRQSQSTDTQYF.

This sequence joins TRBV28 and TRBJ1-2, with TRBD1 matching over 12 bases. Germline V gene lookup returns CDR1 MDHEN and CDR2 SYDVKM. V lost 5 bases to trimming and J lost 7 bases; unmatched junction nucleotides: 8. The CDR3 is 15 residues long. The CDR3 DNA follows: TGTGCCAGCAGTGGGGACAGGGGGCCCTTAGCTGGCTACACCTTC. This gives the protein CASSGDRGPLAGYTF.

This chain connects TRBV2 to TRBJ2-5; 9 bases are shared with TRBD1. This CDR3 has 14 amino acids. CDR1 is SNHLY and CDR2 is FYNNEI in the germline V gene. V shed 7 bases and J 2 bases; nucleotides not matched to a gene: 5. The CDR3 is CASIRTGEQETQYF. The CDR3 DNA is TGTGCCAGCATCAGGACAGGGGAACAAGAGACCCAGTACTTC.

The CDR3 sequence is CASSPSGTSEETQYF. For the CDR3, the DNA is TGTGCCAGCAGCCCCTCCGGGACTAGCGAAGAGACCCAGTACTTC. The rearrangement joins TRBV4-2 to TRBJ2-5, with 10 bases aligning to TRBD2. Germline V gene data show CDR1 as LGHNA and CDR2 as YNFKEQ. The V and J ends lost 4 bases and 3 bases, in that order; junction bases with no gene match: 5. This CDR3 has 15 residues.

The count of this clone is one. This chain uses TRBV2 with TRBJ2-2; possibly TRBD1 for D (6 bases). Between the trimmed V and J ends, which lost 8 bases and 0 bases, there was a span of 13 bases. CDR1 SNHLY and CDR2 FYNNEI come from the germline V gene. This CDR3 has 15 residues. Here the CDR3 reads CASEVGASNTGELFF. As DNA, the CDR3 is TGTGCCAGCGAGGTGGGGGCCTCGAACACCGGGGAGCTGTTTTTT.

The chain carries TRBV5-6 and TRBJ1-6, with unresolved D. Germline V gene sequence: CDR1 SGHDT, CDR2 YYEEEE. The ends were cut back, 2 bases at V and 4 bases at J, with 13 bases in the middle. CDR3 size: 16 residues. The CDR3 sequence is CASSFSPNLYNSPLHF. The CDR3 coding sequence is TGTGCCAGCAGCTTTAGTCCAAACCTGTATAATTCACCCCTCCACTTT.

The chain joins TRBV5-1 to TRBJ1-2, with D possibly being TRBD1 (5 bases). The CDR3 has 14 residues. Germline-derived CDR1 and CDR2 are SGHRS and YFSETQ. The V gene lost 0 bases and the J gene lost 0 bases, with 6 bases spanning the gap. The chain's CDR3 is CASSLEQANYGYTF. The CDR3 DNA sequence: TGCGCCAGCAGCTTGGAACAGGCTAACTATGGCTACACCTTC.

The V and J genes are TRBV6-6 and TRBJ1-6; a weak D match, TRBD1 (6 bases). Trimming left V 6 bases short and J 2 bases short, with 11 bases between. Germline CDR1 reads MNHNY; CDR2 reads SVGAGI (reference sequence). This CDR3 is 15 amino acids long. As DNA, the CDR3 is TGTGCCAGCAGGCCGGGACATCCCTATAATTCACCCCTCCACTTT. As protein: CASRPGHPYNSPLHF.

As concerns this clone: Other DNA sequences in this specimen translate into the identical CDR3. V and J are TRBV5-1 and TRBJ1-1, with D possibly being TRBD1 (5 bases). Germline V gives CDR1 SGHRS, CDR2 YFSETQ. Trimming removed 1 base from V and 4 bases from J, with 8 bases in between. This CDR3 region has 13 residues. The CDR3 sequence is CASSLSGGTEAFF. The CDR3 bases are TGCGCCAGCAGCTTGAGCGGGGGCACTGAAGCTTTCTTT.

This rearrangement joins TRBV24-1 to TRBJ2-5, with 9 bases aligning to TRBD1. The CDR3 is 13 amino acids. The germline gives CDR1 KGHDR, CDR2 SFDVKD. V lost 10 bases and J lost 4; bases outside the gene matches: 6. The CDR3 region has the DNA TGTGCCACTCAAACAGGGGGCAGAGAGACCCAGTACTTC. It encodes CATQTGGRETQYF.

V is TRBV2 and J is TRBJ1-3; TRBD1 agrees at 7 bases. This CDR3 is built from 16 residues. Germline V gives CDR1 SNHLY, CDR2 FYNNEI. The J segment lost 3 bases and the V segment lost 5 bases, leaving 10 bases of the junction unmatched. The CDR3 sequence: CASSRTGVAIGNTIYF. The CDR3 DNA follows: TGTGCCAGCAGTCGAACAGGGGTGGCGATTGGAAACACCATATATTTT.

This chain links TRBV4-1 with TRBJ2-3; no reliable D call. CDR3 length: 15 residues. Between the trimmed V and J ends, which lost 3 bases and 1 base, there was a span of 11 bases. CDR1 and CDR2 (germline): MGHRA, YSYEKL. CDR3 DNA sequence: TGCGCCAGCAGCCAGCAGCCTCGGGGCACAGATACGCAGTATTTT. This sequence encodes CASSQQPRGTDTQYF.